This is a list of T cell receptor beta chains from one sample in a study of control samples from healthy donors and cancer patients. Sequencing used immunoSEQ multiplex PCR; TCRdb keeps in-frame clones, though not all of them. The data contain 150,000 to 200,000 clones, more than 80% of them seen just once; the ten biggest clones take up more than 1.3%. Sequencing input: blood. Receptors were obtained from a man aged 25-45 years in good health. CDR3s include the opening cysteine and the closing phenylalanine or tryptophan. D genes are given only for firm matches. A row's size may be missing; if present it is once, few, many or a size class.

TGCGCCAGCAGTGAGTCGAGGGCTAGCGGTACGCAGTATTTT	CASSESRASGTQYF	TRBJ2-3	TRBV10-1	NA	TRBD2	14
TGTGCCAGCAGCTCCCGGGGAAATGAGCAGTTCTTC	CASSSRGNEQFF	TRBJ2-1	TRBV3-1/TRBV3-2	NA	NA	12
TGTGCCAGCAGTGAAAAGGGGGTTTCTTTCTACAATGAGCAGTTCTTC	CASSEKGVSFYNEQFF	TRBJ2-1	TRBV25-1	NA	NA	16
TGTGCCAGCAGTTTATATCGGCAGGGGGGAAATCAGCCCCAGCATTTT	CASSLYRQGGNQPQHF	TRBJ1-5	TRBV28	NA	TRBD1	16
TGTGCCTGGAGTAGGGGAGGGGGCACTGAAGCTTTCTTT	CAWSRGGGTEAFF	TRBJ1-1	TRBV30	NA	NA	13
TGTGCCAGTAGTCCGTGGACAGGGGAGGAGACCCAGTACTTC	CASSPWTGEETQYF	TRBJ2-5	TRBV19	once	TRBD1	14
TGTGCCACCAGCGAGACGCAGGGGGGCTACACCTTC	CATSETQGGYTF	TRBJ1-2	TRBV24-1	NA	NA	12
TGTGCCAGCAGCTTAAGGGAAAACACTGAAGCTTTCTTT	CASSLRENTEAFF	TRBJ1-1	TRBV7-8	NA	NA	13
TGCGCCAGCAGCCGGGACCGTGCCTTGGAAGCTTTCTTT	CASSRDRALEAFF	TRBJ1-1	TRBV5-1	NA	NA	13
TGTGCCAGCAGGGACGCGGGACAGGGGTCCTATGGCTACACCTTC	CASRDAGQGSYGYTF	TRBJ1-2	TRBV6-5	NA	TRBD1	15
TGCGCCAGCAGTCCTGGGGCCAACGTCCTGACTTTC	CASSPGANVLTF	TRBJ2-6	TRBV5-1	NA	NA	12